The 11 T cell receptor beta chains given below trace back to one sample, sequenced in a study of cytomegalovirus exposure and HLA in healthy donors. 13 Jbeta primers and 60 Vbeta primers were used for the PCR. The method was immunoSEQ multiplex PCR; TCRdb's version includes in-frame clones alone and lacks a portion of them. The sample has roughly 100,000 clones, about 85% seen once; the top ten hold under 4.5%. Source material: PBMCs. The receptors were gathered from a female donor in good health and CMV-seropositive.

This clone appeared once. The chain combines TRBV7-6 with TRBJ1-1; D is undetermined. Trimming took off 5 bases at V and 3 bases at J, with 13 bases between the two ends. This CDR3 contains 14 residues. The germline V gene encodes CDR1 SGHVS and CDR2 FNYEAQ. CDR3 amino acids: CASSTIDSDTEAFF. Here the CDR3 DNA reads TGTGCCAGCAGCACGATTGACTCGGACACTGAAGCTTTCTTT.

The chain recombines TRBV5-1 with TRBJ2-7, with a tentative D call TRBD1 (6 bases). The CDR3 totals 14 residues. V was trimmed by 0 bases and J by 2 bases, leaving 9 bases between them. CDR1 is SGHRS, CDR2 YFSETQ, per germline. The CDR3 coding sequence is TGCGCCAGCAGCTTGGTAACAGGGACCTACGAGCAGTACTTC. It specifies CASSLVTGTYEQYF.

The CDR3: CARRSKLAGPYEQYF. The CDR3 nucleotides read TGCGCCAGGAGATCAAAACTAGCGGGACCCTACGAGCAGTACTTC. The chain is built from TRBV10-1 and TRBJ2-7; 10 bases align to TRBD2. This CDR3 is built from 15 residues. Trimming took 9 bases from V and 2 from J; bases not matched to a gene: 10. CDR1 and CDR2 from the germline V gene are WNHNN and SYGVQD (reference sequence).

The CDR3 loop is CASSPPGQGEEKLFF. The CDR3 nucleotides are TGTGCCAGCAGCCCGCCGGGACAGGGTGAGGAAAAACTGTTTTTT. The J gene is TRBJ1-4, the V gene TRBV5-4; 9 bases line up with TRBD1. The germline V gene encodes CDR1 SGHNT and CDR2 YYREEE (reference sequence). V was pared by 4 bases and J by 8 bases, with 9 bases of the junction left unmatched. This CDR3 has 15 residues.

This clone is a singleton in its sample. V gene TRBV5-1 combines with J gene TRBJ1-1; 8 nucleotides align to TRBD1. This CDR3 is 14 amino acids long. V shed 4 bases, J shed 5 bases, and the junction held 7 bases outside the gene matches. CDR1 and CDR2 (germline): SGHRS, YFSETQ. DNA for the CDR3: TGCGCCAGCAGCCCCGACAGGGGTTGGACTGAAGCTTTCTTT. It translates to CASSPDRGWTEAFF.

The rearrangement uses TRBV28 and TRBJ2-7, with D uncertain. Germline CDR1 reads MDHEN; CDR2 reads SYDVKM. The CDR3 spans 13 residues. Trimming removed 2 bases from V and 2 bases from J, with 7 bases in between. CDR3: CASSLGQPYEQYF. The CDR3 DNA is TGTGCCAGCAGTTTAGGGCAACCCTACGAGCAGTACTTC.

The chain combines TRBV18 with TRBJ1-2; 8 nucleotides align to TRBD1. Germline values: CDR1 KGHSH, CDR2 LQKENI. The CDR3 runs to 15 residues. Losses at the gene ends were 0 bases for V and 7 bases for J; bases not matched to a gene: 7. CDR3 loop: CASSPPSRDRSGYTF. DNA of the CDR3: TGTGCCAGCTCACCACCGAGCCGGGACAGGAGTGGCTACACCTTC.

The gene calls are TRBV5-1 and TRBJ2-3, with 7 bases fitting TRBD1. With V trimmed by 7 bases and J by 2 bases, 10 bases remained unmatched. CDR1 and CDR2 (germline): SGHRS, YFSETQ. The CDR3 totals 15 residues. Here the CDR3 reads CASRRGQLDTDTQYF. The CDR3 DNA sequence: TGCGCCAGCCGACGGGGACAGCTTGACACAGATACGCAGTATTTT. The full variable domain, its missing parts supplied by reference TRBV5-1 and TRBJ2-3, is KAGVTQTPRYLIKTRGQQVTLSCSPISGHRSVSWYQQTPGQGLQFLFEYFSETQRNKGNFPGRFSGRQFSNSRSEMNVSTLELGDSALYLCASRRGQLDTDTQYFGPGTRLTVL.

CDR3 loop: CASSPRDRSSPLHF. CDR3 sequence (DNA): TGCGCCAGCAGCCCTCGGGACAGGAGTTCACCCCTCCACTTT. The chain joins TRBV5-1 to TRBJ1-6, with TRBD1 identical over 8 bases. The CDR3 covers 14 residues. The V gene's germline CDR1 is SGHRS and CDR2 YFSETQ. The J segment lost 9 bases and the V segment lost 4 bases, leaving 6 bases of the junction unmatched.

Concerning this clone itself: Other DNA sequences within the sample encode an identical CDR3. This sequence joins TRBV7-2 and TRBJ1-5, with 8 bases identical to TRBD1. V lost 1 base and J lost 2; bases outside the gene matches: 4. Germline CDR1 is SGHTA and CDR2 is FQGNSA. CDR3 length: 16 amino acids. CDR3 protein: CASSLGGQGGNQPQHF. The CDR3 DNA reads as TGTGCCAGCAGCTTAGGCGGACAGGGCGGCAATCAGCCCCAGCATTTT.

CDR3 amino acids: CASSLNPRLAIYVTDTQYF. The DNA for the CDR3 is TGTGCCAGCAGCTTAAACCCCCGACTAGCGATTTATGTCACAGATACGCAGTATTTT. The chain is built from TRBV7-2 and TRBJ2-3; TRBD2 matches at 8 bases. V was clipped by 2 bases and J by 2 bases; unmatched bases: 15. There are 19 residues in the CDR3. Germline lookup yields CDR1 SGHTA and CDR2 FQGNSA.